Each of the 24 T cell receptor beta chains below was sequenced from the same sample in a study of cytomegalovirus exposure and HLA in healthy donors. Primers: 60 Vbeta forward and 13 Jbeta reverse. Clones were read by immunoSEQ multiplex PCR, and TCRdb kept only the in-frame ones, dropping some. This sample contains approximately 110,000 clones. What was sequenced was PBMCs. Source of these receptors: a man younger than 30 in good health and CMV-seronegative.

The chain has TRBV19 and TRBJ2-7, with D tentatively TRBD1 (6 bases). From germline, CDR1 is LNHDA and CDR2 SQIVND (reference sequence). The ends were cut back, 6 bases at V and 6 bases at J, with 18 bases in the middle. The CDR3 covers 14 residues. CDR3 region: CASSLGTPRSEQYF. The CDR3 region has the DNA TGTGCCAGTAGCTTGGGGACACCTAGGAGCGAGCAGTACTTC.

CDR3 bases: TGCAGCGTTGAAAGCGGGAGGGCCTTCGAGCAGTTCTTC. Protein: CSVESGRAFEQFF. This chain joins TRBV29-1 and TRBJ2-1, with 10 bases identical to TRBD2. Per the germline V gene, CDR1 is SQVTM and CDR2 is ANQGSEA. After removal of 2 bases from V and 10 bases from J, the junction contained 5 bases not matched to a gene. The CDR3 contains 13 residues.

V and J are TRBV12-5 and TRBJ2-5; D perhaps matches TRBD1 (5 bases). This CDR3 has 13 residues. Trimming stripped 5 bases from V and 4 bases from J, with 11 bases between. In germline, CDR1 is LGHNT, CDR2 FRNRAP. The CDR3 region is CASGTQGPETQYF. The CDR3 coding sequence is TGTGCTAGTGGTACTCAGGGTCCAGAGACCCAGTACTTC.

The chain has TRBV6-5 and TRBJ1-2; D is unclear. This CDR3 contains 13 residues. V was shortened by 5 bases and J by 0 bases, with 7 bases between the two germline ends. Germline V gene data show CDR1 as MNHEY and CDR2 as SVGAGI. The CDR3, as DNA: TGTGCCAGCAGTCCCACATCTAACTATGGCTACACCTTC. This translates into CASSPTSNYGYTF.

The chain uses TRBV18 and TRBJ1-4, with D tentatively TRBD1 (5 bases). Germline lookup yields CDR1 KGHSH and CDR2 LQKENI. The CDR3 sequence is 13 residues long. Trimming cost V 3 bases and J 9 bases, with 11 bases left between them. The DNA of the CDR3 is TGTGCCAGCTCACCCTACGACAGACAAAAACTGTTTTTT. Its translation: CASSPYDRQKLFF.

J is TRBJ2-7 and V is TRBV6-5; TRBD1 is a possible D gene (6 bases). The CDR3 is made up of 13 amino acids. Germline CDR1 reads MNHEY; CDR2 reads SVGAGI. V was shortened by 7 bases and J by 6 bases, with 16 bases between the two germline ends. In DNA, the CDR3 is TGTGCCAGCACCAGGGGCAGTATCAGCGAGCAGTACTTC. It yields the protein CASTRGSISEQYF.

This chain joins TRBV6-5 and TRBJ1-2, with 10 bases that match TRBD1. The J segment lost 8 bases and the V segment lost 6 bases, leaving 9 bases of the junction unmatched. Germline values: CDR1 MNHEY, CDR2 SVGAGI. The CDR3 sequence is 14 residues long. The CDR3 region has the DNA TGTGCCAGCAGCCACTCGCGACAGGGGGCCGGCTACACCTTC. Protein product: CASSHSRQGAGYTF.

The V call is TRBV6-4, the J call TRBJ2-1, with 9 bases that match TRBD2. The germline V gene has CDR1 MRHNA and CDR2 SNTAGT. The V and J ends lost 5 bases and 7 bases, in that order; junction bases with no gene match: 9. The CDR3 sequence is 15 residues long. The CDR3 sequence is CASSPGGGASNEQFF. The DNA for the CDR3 is TGTGCCAGCAGTCCCGGCGGGGGGGCTTCGAATGAGCAGTTCTTC.

V usage is TRBV9 and J usage is TRBJ2-2; a possible D gene is TRBD1 (6 bases). V was cut by 3 bases and J by 4 bases, with 16 bases left in between. Germline CDR1 and CDR2: SGDLS and YYNGEE. This CDR3 is 16 amino acids long. The CDR3 loop reads CASSASTGSATGELFF. The CDR3 bases are TGTGCCAGCAGCGCCTCGACAGGTTCGGCCACCGGGGAGCTGTTTTTT.

The chain links TRBV5-1 to TRBJ2-7; the match to TRBD1 covers 8 bases. The length of the CDR3 is 15 residues. V shed 3 bases, J shed 3 bases, and the junction held 8 bases outside the gene matches. Germline-derived CDR1 and CDR2 are SGHRS and YFSETQ. The chain's CDR3 is CASSSADRAVYEQYF. Written as DNA, the CDR3 is TGCGCCAGCAGCTCAGCGGACAGGGCCGTCTACGAGCAGTACTTC. Supplemented by reference TRBV5-1 and TRBJ2-7, the full variable domain reads KAGVTQTPRYLIKTRGQQVTLSCSPISGHRSVSWYQQTPGQGLQFLFEYFSETQRNKGNFPGRFSGRQFSNSRSEMNVSTLELGDSALYLCASSSADRAVYEQYFGPGTRLTVT.

The chain combines TRBV28 with TRBJ1-4; 9 bases fit TRBD1. CDR1 is MDHEN, CDR2 SYDVKM, per germline. After removal of 4 bases from V and 7 bases from J, the junction contained 10 bases not matched to a gene. The length of the CDR3 is 16 residues. DNA of the CDR3: TGTGCCAGCAGTTCCGTAGTAGGGACAGGGTTTGAAAAACTGTTTTTT. This codes for CASSSVVGTGFEKLFF.

This chain joins TRBV6-5 and TRBJ2-3, with 7 bases fitting TRBD1. V was pared by 6 bases and J by 6 bases, with 6 bases of the junction left unmatched. CDR3 length: 13 residues. Germline V gene lookup returns CDR1 MNHEY and CDR2 SVGAGI. The CDR3 DNA follows: TGTGCCAGCAGCCGCGACAGGGAGGATACGCAGTATTTT. As protein: CASSRDREDTQYF.

This chain joins TRBV28 and TRBJ1-6; 7 bases line up with TRBD1. V shed 6 bases, J shed 7 bases, and the junction held 6 bases outside the gene matches. CDR1 is MDHEN, CDR2 SYDVKM, per germline. The CDR3 length is 14 residues. The CDR3 is CASSYGQENSPLHF. CDR3 nucleotide sequence: TGTGCCAGCAGCTACGGACAGGAAAATTCACCCCTCCACTTT.

J is TRBJ2-3 and V is TRBV7-9; D may be TRBD2 (6 bases). The CDR3 has 15 residues. V was cut by 2 bases and J by 1 base, with 10 bases left in between. Germline values: CDR1 SEHNR, CDR2 FQNEAQ (reference sequence). The CDR3 spells CASSLRRAGTDTQYF. The CDR3 DNA reads TGTGCCAGCAGCTTACGGAGGGCCGGCACAGATACGCAGTATTTT.

This sequence joins TRBV6-5 and TRBJ2-1; D is undetermined. Looked up from germline, CDR1 is MNHEY and CDR2 is SVGAGI. The V end lost 6 bases, the J end lost 8 bases, and 20 bases lay between the germline ends. CDR3 length: 15 amino acids. The CDR3 DNA sequence: TGTGCCAGCAGCCCCCGGAGCCTCGCTATAGATGAGCAGTTCTTC. This codes for CASSPRSLAIDEQFF.

This chain links TRBV27 with TRBJ1-1; D gene unclear. In germline, CDR1 is MNHEY, CDR2 SMNVEV (reference sequence). V was clipped by 6 bases and J by 5 bases, with 16 bases between them. The CDR3 is made up of 14 amino acids. CDR3 amino acids: CASSPLPTRTEAFF. CDR3 nucleotide sequence: TGTGCCAGCAGCCCTCTCCCGACGAGGACTGAAGCTTTCTTT.

This chain uses TRBV14 with TRBJ1-1, with D possibly being TRBD1 (6 bases). Germline lookup yields CDR1 SGHDN and CDR2 FVKESK. V lost 2 bases and J 5 bases, leaving 9 bases between the germline ends. This CDR3 contains 13 residues. CDR3 amino acids: CASSQPGVTEAFF. The CDR3 DNA is TGTGCCAGCAGCCAACCAGGGGTTACTGAAGCTTTCTTT.

The rearrangement joins TRBV25-1 to TRBJ2-2; D is ambiguous. The CDR3 contains 12 residues. V gave up 4 bases and J gave up 4 bases, with 4 bases separating them. Germline loops: CDR1 MGHDK, CDR2 SYGVNS. CDR3 residues: CASSALTGELFF. The CDR3 DNA follows: TGTGCCAGCAGTGCACTCACCGGGGAGCTGTTTTTT.

The chain carries TRBV10-3 and TRBJ1-4, with 7 bases that match TRBD1. The CDR3 has 14 amino acids. Trimming at V came to 10 bases and at J to 10 bases, leaving 15 bases not matched to a gene. Germline V lookup: CDR1 ENHRY, CDR2 SYGVKD. CDR3 in DNA: TGTGCCACCTGGGACAGAGTGGCACCTGGAAAACTGTTTTTT. Translation: CATWDRVAPGKLFF.

The rearrangement uses TRBV30 and TRBJ2-7; TRBD2 might be the D (6 bases). Germline V gene data show CDR1 as GTSNPN and CDR2 as SVGIG (reference sequence). V shed 2 bases and J shed 4 bases, with 18 bases lying between them. The CDR3 consists of 15 residues. CDR3 residues: CAWSPVRSGTYEQYF. CDR3 in DNA: TGTGCCTGGAGTCCCGTTCGTAGTGGGACTTACGAGCAGTACTTC. The full variable domain, rest sourced from reference TRBV30 and TRBJ2-7, is SQTIHQWPATLVQPVGSPLSLECTVEGTSNPNLYWYRQAAGRGLQLLFYSVGIGQISSEVPQNLSASRPQDRQFILSSKKLLLSDSGFYLCAWSPVRSGTYEQYFGPGTRLTVT.

Concerning this clone itself: Compared with germline, one end of the junction differs, possibly owing to a read error. The V and J genes are TRBV29-1 and TRBJ2-1; D is possibly TRBD2 (6 bases). Germline V gene lookup returns CDR1 SQVTM and CDR2 ANQGSEA. The CDR3 has 16 residues. In DNA, the CDR3 is TGCAGCGTTGAAGAGGGTGGCGGGGACTCCGACAATGAGCAGTTCTTC. Translation gives CSVEEGGGDSDNEQFF.

The chain couples TRBV19 to TRBJ2-2, with a tentative D call TRBD1 (6 bases). Trimming shortened V by 7 bases and J by 0 bases, and 15 bases separated the two germline ends. CDR1 is LNHDA and CDR2 is SQIVND in the germline V gene (reference sequence). CDR3 length: 16 amino acids. CDR3 loop: CASKGSRTANTGELFF. The CDR3 DNA reads as TGTGCCAGTAAAGGTTCTAGGACAGCGAACACCGGGGAGCTGTTTTTT.

The chain links TRBV10-3 to TRBJ2-2; 7 bases fit TRBD1. The CDR3 length is 15 residues. The J segment lost 1 base and the V segment lost 6 bases, leaving 5 bases of the junction unmatched. Germline V gene data show CDR1 as ENHRY and CDR2 as SYGVKD. The CDR3 sequence is CAIRDQGENTGELFF. The CDR3 nucleotides are TGTGCCATCAGAGATCAGGGGGAGAACACCGGGGAGCTGTTTTTT.

The chain uses TRBV18 and TRBJ1-1; a possible D gene is TRBD1 (6 bases). Trimming shortened V by 2 bases and J by 4 bases, and 14 bases separated the two germline ends. The length of the CDR3 is 15 residues. Germline V CDR1 and CDR2: KGHSH, LQKENI. For the CDR3, the DNA is TGTGCCAGCTCACCATTAGGGGGTAAGGGCACTGAAGCTTTCTTT. This translates into CASSPLGGKGTEAFF. Filled out from reference TRBV18 and TRBJ1-1, the complete variable domain reads NAGVMQNPRHLVRRRGQEARLRCSPMKGHSHVYWYRQLPEEGLKFMVYLQKENIIDESGMPKERFSAEFPKEGPSILRIQQVVRGDSAAYFCASSPLGGKGTEAFFGQGTRLTVV.